This T cell receptor beta chain comes out of a study of CD8 T cells in ankylosing spondylitis. The study's findings and limits: Reportedly, disease-linked clones are significantly enriched in ankylosing spondylitis patients' matched synovial fluid.

This clonotype was observed at least ten times. Antigen unknown. The CDR3 is made up of 13 amino acids. Trimming shortened V by 6 bases and J by 9 bases, and 12 bases separated the two germline ends. TCR beta libraries were made by quantitative 5'-RACE with molecular barcodes. A single record per CDR3 protein comes from TCRdb applying MiXCR to the 5' RACE reads. The top ten hold 12% of the sample, which has 130,000 or so distinct CDR3 sequences, roughly 7.3% seen once. The sample comprised blood, either unsorted or a sorted T cell fraction (not recorded which). The rearrangement uses TRBV12-3 or TRBV12-4 and TRBJ1-6; D unclear. This clonotype was sampled from a male donor with ankylosing spondylitis or in good health (not recorded which). The CDR3 region is CASSGSESSPLHF. CDR3 DNA sequence: TGTGCCAGCAGCGGCTCAGAGAGTTCACCCCTCCACTTT.